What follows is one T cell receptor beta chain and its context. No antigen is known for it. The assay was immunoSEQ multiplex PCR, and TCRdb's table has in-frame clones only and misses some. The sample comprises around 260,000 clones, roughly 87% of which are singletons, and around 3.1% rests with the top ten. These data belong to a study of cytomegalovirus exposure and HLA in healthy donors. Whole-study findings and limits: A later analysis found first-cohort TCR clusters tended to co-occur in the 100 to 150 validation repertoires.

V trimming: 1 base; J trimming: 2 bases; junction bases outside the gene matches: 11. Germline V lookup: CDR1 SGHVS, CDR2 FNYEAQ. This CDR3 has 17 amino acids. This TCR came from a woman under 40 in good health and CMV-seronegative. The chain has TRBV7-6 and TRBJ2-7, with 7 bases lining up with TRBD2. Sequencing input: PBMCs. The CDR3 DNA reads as TGTGCCAGCAGCTTAGTGCTGGGGGGGGAACAGACCTACGAGCAGTACTTC. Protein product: CASSLVLGGEQTYEQYF.